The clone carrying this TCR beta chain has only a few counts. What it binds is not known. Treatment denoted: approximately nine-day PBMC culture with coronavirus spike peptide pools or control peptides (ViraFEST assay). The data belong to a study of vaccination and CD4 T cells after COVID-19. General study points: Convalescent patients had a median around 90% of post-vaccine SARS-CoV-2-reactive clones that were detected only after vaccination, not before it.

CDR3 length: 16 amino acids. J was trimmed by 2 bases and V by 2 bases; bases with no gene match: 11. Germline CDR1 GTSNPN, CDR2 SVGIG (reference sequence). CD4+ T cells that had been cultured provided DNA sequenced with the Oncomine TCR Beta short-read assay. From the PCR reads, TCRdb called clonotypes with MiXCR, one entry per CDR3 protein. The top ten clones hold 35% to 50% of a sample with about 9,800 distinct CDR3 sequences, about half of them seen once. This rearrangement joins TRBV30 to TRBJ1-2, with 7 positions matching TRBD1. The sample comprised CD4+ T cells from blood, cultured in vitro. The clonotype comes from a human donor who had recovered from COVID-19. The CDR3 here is CAWSPLGRDSNYGYTF. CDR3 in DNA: TGTGCCTGGAGTCCCTTGGGGAGGGACAGCAACTATGGCTACACCTTC. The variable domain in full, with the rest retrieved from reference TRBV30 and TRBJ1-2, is SQTIHQWPATLVQPVGSPLSLECTVEGTSNPNLYWYRQAAGRGLQLLFYSVGIGQISSEVPQNLSASRPQDRQFILSSKKLLLSDSGFYLCAWSPLGRDSNYGYTFGSGTRLTVV.